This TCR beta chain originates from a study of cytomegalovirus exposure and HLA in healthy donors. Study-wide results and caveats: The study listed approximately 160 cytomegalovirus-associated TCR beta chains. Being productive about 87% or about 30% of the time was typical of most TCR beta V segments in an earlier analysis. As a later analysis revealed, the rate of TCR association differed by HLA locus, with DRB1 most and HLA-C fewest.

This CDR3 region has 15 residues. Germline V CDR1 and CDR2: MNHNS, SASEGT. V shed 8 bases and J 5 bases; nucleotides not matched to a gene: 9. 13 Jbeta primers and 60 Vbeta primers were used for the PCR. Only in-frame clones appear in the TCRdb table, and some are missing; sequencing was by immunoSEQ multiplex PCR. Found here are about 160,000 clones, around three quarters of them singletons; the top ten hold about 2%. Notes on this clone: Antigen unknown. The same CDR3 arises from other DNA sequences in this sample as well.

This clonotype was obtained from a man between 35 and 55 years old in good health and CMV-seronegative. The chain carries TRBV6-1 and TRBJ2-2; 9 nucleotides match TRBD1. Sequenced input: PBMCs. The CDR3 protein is CASDARDRATGELFF. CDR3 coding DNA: TGTGCCAGCGATGCCCGGGACAGGGCGACCGGGGAGCTGTTTTTT.